The T cell receptor beta chain under discussion was sequenced for a study of T cell responses to AZD1222 COVID-19 vaccine. The CDR3 extends over 16 amino acids. CDR1 is SGHRS, CDR2 YFSETQ, per germline. Trimming cost V 4 bases and J 3 bases; bases outside gene matches: 6. This clone was detected only once. Antigen specificity is unknown. This table comes from immunoSEQ multiplex PCR, and its TCRdb copy is limited to in-frame clones, with some not included. The table includes fewer than 150,000 clones, under 95% detected once. Findings and caveats of the study: AZD1222 recipients seropositive at baseline numbered only six or seven.

The specimen comprised peripheral blood, sampled on day 0 of AZD1222 vaccination. The sequence was obtained from an adult in good health. The chain employs TRBV5-1 and TRBJ1-4, with 10 bases aligning to TRBD1. CDR3 coding DNA: TGCGCCAGCAGCCCGGGACAGGGGATCGCTAATGAAAAACTGTTTTTT. Its protein product is CASSPGQGIANEKLFF.